Listed below are T cell receptor beta chains from one sample, sequenced in a study of blood T cells in healthy people across ages. Using its own MiXCR run on the 5' RACE reads, TCRdb lists one record per CDR3 protein. The data contain 1.5 million to 2 million distinct CDR3 sequences, 34% of them singletons. The sequenced sample was blood. The receptors originated from a woman in her 30s in good health. Each CDR3 is given with its conserved first and last residue. The D gene is left open where the match is weak. Expanded clones are given a class, and other clones once, few, many or no size at all.

CDR3nt | CDR3aa | j_gene | d_gene | v_gene | abundance
TGTACCAGCAGCTACAGGGACTCGATGAACACTGAAGCTTTCTTT | CTSSYRDSMNTEAFF | TRBJ1-1 | - | TRBV5-5 | -
TGTGCCAGCAGCCAAGGACAGGGGGCGTTGGGCTATGGCTACACCTTC | CASSQGQGALGYGYTF | TRBJ1-2 | TRBD1 | TRBV4-2 | -
TGTGCCAGCAGTTTCTCGAGGTCCCCAGGGGAGACCCAGTACTTC | CASSFSRSPGETQYF | TRBJ2-5 | - | TRBV12-3/TRBV12-4 | -
TGTGCCAGCAGGGACAGTACCTACAATGAGCAGTTCTTC | CASRDSTYNEQFF | TRBJ2-1 | - | TRBV5-4 | -
TGTACCAGCTCACTCGGACAGGGGGGCTCCCTCTACGAGCAGTACTTC | CTSSLGQGGSLYEQYF | TRBJ2-7 | TRBD1 | TRBV18 | -
TGTGCCAGTAGTATCGCGGTAGACAATGAGCAGTTCTTC | CASSIAVDNEQFF | TRBJ2-1 | - | TRBV19 | few
TGCGCCAGCAGCCAGGCCCTAGCGGGAGGGCCCGGAGATACGCAGTATTTT | CASSQALAGGPGDTQYF | TRBJ2-3 | TRBD2 | TRBV4-1 | -
TGTGCTAGTGGTTTGGGACAGAACTATGGCTACACCTTC | CASGLGQNYGYTF | TRBJ1-2 | - | TRBV12-5 | few
TGTGCCAGTAGTTGGACAGGGGAGAGCTCCTACGAGCAGTACTTC | CASSWTGESSYEQYF | TRBJ2-7 | TRBD1 | TRBV19 | -
TGTGCCAGCAGCTCTAGTGTAGCGGGGGCCTACAATGAGCAGTTCTTC | CASSSSVAGAYNEQFF | TRBJ2-1 | TRBD2 | TRBV5-5 | -
TGCAGTGCTAGAGCAGTACCGGACAGGACAAATGGCAACACCTTC | CSARAVPDRTNGNTF | TRBJ1-2 | TRBD1 | TRBV20-1 | once
TGTGCCAGCAGCCCAGACACGGAGCAGTACTTC | CASSPDTEQYF | TRBJ2-7 | - | TRBV7-9 | -
TGTGCCAGCAGCCCCCGCGTCTCTGGCGAGCAGTACTTC | CASSPRVSGEQYF | TRBJ2-7 | - | TRBV14 | few
TGCGCCAGCAGCCAAGATCACATTCAGTACTTC | CASSQDHIQYF | TRBJ2-4 | - | TRBV4-1 | -